The entry below describes one TCR beta chain. The sample carries other DNA sequences with the same CDR3. Donors, without exception, were Caucasian adults residing in Nashville, Tennessee. V lost 0 bases to trimming and J lost 0 bases, with 6 bases between them. This CDR3 has 15 residues. Germline V gene sequence: CDR1 MNHEY, CDR2 SVGAGI. This entry is derived from a study of shared clonotypes between healthy human individuals. The data were produced by immunoSEQ multiplex PCR, yet TCRdb's version contains in-frame clones alone and is incomplete. The sample has 2 million to 3 million clones, over 85% seen once.

This chain uses TRBV6-5 with TRBJ1-3; D is unclear. This sequence was found in a man aged 18 to 35 in good health. Some clones in this sample may be carry-over from other donors' samples. The sample was naive CD4+ T cells from PBMCs. The subset was: CD45RA+ positively selected. CDR3 DNA: TGTGCCAGCAGTTACTCTGGAGGCTCTGGAAACACCATATATTTT. Its protein is CASSYSGGSGNTIYF.